The 32 T cell receptor beta chains presented below share a single source sample, sequenced in a study of cytomegalovirus exposure and HLA in healthy donors (dated by TCRdb to 2016 to 2017). To prepare the library, the immunoSEQ multiplex PCR assay was applied. For the multiplex PCR, a mixture combining 60 forward primers for TCR Vbeta segments and 13 reverse primers for TCR Jbeta segments was used. TCRdb carries this immuneACCESS record with in-frame sequences only. Its versions omit some clonotypes, under half of them owing to an unresolved V gene in the studies checked, with the rest unexplained. The sample contains about 140,000 clones, around 73% of them found a single time. The ten largest clones add up to around 3.2% of the sample. Sequenced input: PBMCs. These receptors all stem from a female donor in good health and CMV-seronegative.

V and J are TRBV27 and TRBJ2-3, with 12 positions matching TRBD2. The germline CDR1 and CDR2 sequences are MNHEY and SMNVEV (reference sequence). This CDR3 region has 17 residues. With V trimmed by 6 bases and J by 0 bases, 7 bases remained unmatched. DNA for the CDR3: TGTGCCAGCAGACCATTCGGACTAGCGGGGAGCACAGATACGCAGTATTTT. Translating it yields CASRPFGLAGSTDTQYF.

The chain uses TRBV2 and TRBJ1-1, with TRBD1 matching 8 bases. CDR3 length: 11 residues. Germline lookup yields CDR1 SNHLY and CDR2 FYNNEI. V trimming: 5 bases; J trimming: 11 bases; junction bases outside the gene matches: 4. CDR3 DNA sequence: TGTGCCAGCAGTTACAGGGGGATGGCTTTCTTT. Translating gives CASSYRGMAFF.

This clone has only one observation. The genes are TRBV9 and TRBJ2-5, with 9 bases matching TRBD2. V was pared by 0 bases and J by 1 base, with 13 bases of the junction left unmatched. Germline V CDR1 and CDR2: SGDLS, YYNGEE. The CDR3 runs to 19 residues. CDR3 DNA: TGTGCCAGCAGCGTAGGAGGGGGCCTAGCGGGATCCCCCCAAGAGACCCAGTACTTC. Translating gives CASSVGGGLAGSPQETQYF.

A few counts support this clone. V is TRBV28 and J is TRBJ1-5, with a weak D call TRBD1 (5 bases). Trimming took off 6 bases at V and 5 bases at J, with 20 bases between the two ends. The germline CDR1 and CDR2 sequences are MDHEN and SYDVKM. CDR3 length: 16 residues. The CDR3 reads CASSGSGWGEDQPQHF. The CDR3 nucleotides are TGTGCCAGCAGCGGTTCGGGTTGGGGGGAAGATCAGCCCCAGCATTTT.

The chain joins TRBV19 to TRBJ1-1; D remains unclear. Looked up from germline, CDR1 is LNHDA and CDR2 is SQIVND (reference sequence). V was pared by 4 bases and J by 3 bases, with 9 bases between. There are 13 residues in the CDR3. In nucleotides, the CDR3 is TGTGCCAGTAGTACCCCGGGTGACACTGAAGCTTTCTTT. It is translated as CASSTPGDTEAFF.

V and J are TRBV7-8 and TRBJ2-2; 9 bases align to TRBD1. Unmatched junction bases numbered 7, after V lost 6 bases and J lost 5 bases. This CDR3 has 15 amino acids. The V gene's germline CDR1 is SGHVS and CDR2 FQNEAQ. CDR3 DNA sequence: TGTGCCAGCAGGAGCGGGACAGGGCAAACCGGGGAGCTGTTTTTT. It translates to CASRSGTGQTGELFF.

The chain joins TRBV5-4 to TRBJ1-6; D gene ambiguous. Germline CDR1 reads SGHNT; CDR2 reads YYREEE (reference sequence). Trimming left V 0 bases short and J 11 bases short, with 15 bases between. This CDR3 has 15 residues. This CDR3 reads CASSLEAAVATPLHF. The CDR3 DNA follows: TGTGCCAGCAGCTTGGAGGCAGCGGTCGCGACACCCCTCCACTTT.

This sequence joins TRBV5-1 and TRBJ2-2; the D is unclear. V lost 9 bases and J 6 bases, leaving 9 bases between the germline ends. The CDR3 sequence is 11 residues long. CDR1 SGHRS and CDR2 YFSETQ come from the germline V gene. CDR3: CANSKPGELFF. As DNA, the CDR3 is TGCGCCAACAGTAAGCCCGGGGAGCTGTTTTTT.

The V gene is TRBV15, the J gene TRBJ2-1, with 7 bases fitting TRBD1. Germline CDR1 reads LNHNV; CDR2 reads YYDKDF (reference sequence). This CDR3 region has 15 residues. V trimming: 5 bases; J trimming: 0 bases; junction bases outside the gene matches: 4. DNA for the CDR3: TGTGCCACCAGCGGGGGACAGAACTCCTACAATGAGCAGTTCTTC. Translated, it gives CATSGGQNSYNEQFF. The whole variable domain, remainder taken from reference TRBV15 and TRBJ2-1, is DAMVIQNPRYQVTQFGKPVTLSCSQTLNHNVMYWYQQKSSQAPKLLFHYYDKDFNNEADTPDNFQSRRPNTSFCFLDIRSPGLGDTAMYLCATSGGQNSYNEQFFGPGTRLTVL.

This sequence joins TRBV29-1 and TRBJ2-7; perhaps TRBD1 as D (6 bases). CDR3 length: 13 amino acids. Germline CDR1 SQVTM, CDR2 ANQGSEA. V was clipped by 3 bases and J by 5 bases, with 14 bases between them. The CDR3: CSVEWGLNDEQYF. The CDR3 region has the DNA TGCAGCGTTGAGTGGGGGCTTAACGACGAGCAGTACTTC.

The V and J genes are TRBV18 and TRBJ1-4, with 10 bases aligning to TRBD1. Germline V gene sequence: CDR1 KGHSH, CDR2 LQKENI. This CDR3 spans 15 amino acids. V trimming: 2 bases; J trimming: 7 bases; junction bases outside the gene matches: 4. The CDR3 region is CASSPDRGRSEKLFF. In DNA, the CDR3 is TGTGCCAGCTCACCAGACAGGGGGCGTAGTGAAAAACTGTTTTTT.

The V gene is TRBV28, the J gene TRBJ1-2, with 9 bases that match TRBD1. Germline V gives CDR1 MDHEN, CDR2 SYDVKM. J was trimmed by 7 bases and V by 1 base; bases with no gene match: 10. This CDR3 region has 16 residues. The CDR3 loop reads CASSLSWTGVVRGYTF. For the CDR3, the DNA is TGTGCCAGCAGTTTATCCTGGACAGGGGTGGTACGTGGCTACACCTTC.

The V and J genes are TRBV9 and TRBJ1-4; 8 bases line up with TRBD1. The length of the CDR3 is 14 residues. Germline-derived CDR1 and CDR2 are SGDLS and YYNGEE. Germline trimming cut 2 bases from V and 8 bases from J; bases unmatched to any gene: 5. CDR3 loop: CASSVGRQGEKLFF. The CDR3 DNA reads as TGTGCCAGCAGCGTTGGACGACAGGGGGAAAAACTGTTTTTT.

Only a few counts were recorded for this clone. The rearrangement joins TRBV6-5 to TRBJ1-1; TRBD1 agrees at 7 bases. CDR1 and CDR2 from the germline V gene are MNHEY and SVGAGI. This CDR3 is 13 amino acids long. The V and J ends lost 5 bases and 6 bases, in that order; junction bases with no gene match: 6. The CDR3 region is CASSTGQIPEAFF. CDR3 bases: TGTGCCAGCAGTACGGGACAGATTCCTGAAGCTTTCTTT.

The chain couples TRBV10-3 to TRBJ2-1, with 10 nucleotides matching TRBD2. The CDR3 is 16 residues long. Unmatched junction bases numbered 6, after V lost 4 bases and J lost 3 bases. Germline V gene lookup returns CDR1 ENHRY and CDR2 SYGVKD. DNA for the CDR3: TGTGCCATCAGTGCGTCTAGCGGGAGAAACTACAATGAGCAGTTCTTC. This encodes CAISASSGRNYNEQFF.

This chain uses TRBV5-8 with TRBJ2-3; 11 bases line up with TRBD2. This CDR3 is built from 17 residues. Germline assignment: CDR1 SGHTS and CDR2 YDEGEE. V shed 0 bases, J shed 0 bases, and the junction held 3 bases outside the gene matches. This CDR3 is CASSLAGLAASTDTQYF. The CDR3 DNA sequence: TGTGCCAGCAGCTTGGCGGGACTAGCGGCTAGCACAGATACGCAGTATTTT. Using reference TRBV5-8 and TRBJ2-3 for the parts outside the CDR3, the full variable domain is EAGVTQSPTHLIKTRGQQATLRCSPISGHTSVYWYQQALGLGLQFLLWYDEGEERNRGNFPPRFSGRQFPNYSSELNVNALELEDSALYLCASSLAGLAASTDTQYFGPGTRLTVL.

The chain links TRBV4-2 to TRBJ1-2; D remains ambiguous. CDR3 size: 14 residues. With 0 bases removed from V and 8 bases from J, the gap between germline ends came to 13 bases. Germline lookup yields CDR1 LGHNA and CDR2 YNFKEQ. The CDR3 reads CASSQDRGGRGYTF. The DNA for the CDR3 is TGTGCCAGCAGCCAAGATCGAGGAGGTCGAGGCTACACCTTC.

This sequence joins TRBV29-1 and TRBJ2-1, with a possible D match to TRBD2 (5 bases). Per germline, CDR1 SQVTM and CDR2 ANQGSEA. V lost 6 bases to trimming and J lost 3 bases, with 6 bases between them. CDR3 length: 11 residues. In DNA, the CDR3 is TGCAGCGTCACTAGCTACAATGAGCAGTTCTTC. It is translated as CSVTSYNEQFF.

CDR3 sequence: CAISDLGTLHGEYF. Here the CDR3 DNA reads TGTGCCATCAGTGATTTGGGGACACTGCATGGAGAGTACTTC. This chain joins TRBV10-3 and TRBJ2-7, with D possibly matching TRBD1 (6 bases). The V gene lost 3 bases and the J gene lost 11 bases, with 20 bases spanning the gap. Germline loops: CDR1 ENHRY, CDR2 SYGVKD. This CDR3 has 14 residues.

V gene TRBV27 combines with J gene TRBJ2-7; D perhaps matches TRBD2 (7 bases). The CDR3 consists of 15 residues. CDR1 is MNHEY and CDR2 is SMNVEV in the germline V gene (reference sequence). V dropped 10 bases and J dropped 2 bases, with 21 bases sitting between them. This chain's CDR3 is CATSFRGGATYEQYF. CDR3 DNA: TGTGCCACCAGCTTTAGGGGGGGCGCGACCTACGAGCAGTACTTC.

CDR3 nucleotide sequence: TGTGCCAGCAGCCAAGGGGGCGGAAAAAGCAATCAGCCCCAGCATTTT. Protein sequence: CASSQGGGKSNQPQHF. The chain combines TRBV5-4 with TRBJ1-5; 7 bases line up with TRBD1. CDR3 length: 16 residues. Germline loops: CDR1 SGHNT, CDR2 YYREEE (reference sequence). J lost 1 base, V lost 4 bases, and 8 bases had no gene match.

This chain connects TRBV7-2 to TRBJ1-1; perhaps TRBD1 as D (5 bases). CDR1 and CDR2 from the germline V gene are SGHTA and FQGNSA. Between the trimmed V and J ends, which lost 4 bases and 0 bases, there was a span of 9 bases. The CDR3 is 14 amino acids. The CDR3 bases are TGTGCCAGCAGCTCCAGGGAAATGAACACTGAAGCTTTCTTT. Amino acids: CASSSREMNTEAFF.

This clone was seen a few times. The chain recombines TRBV6-1 with TRBJ2-7; possible D gene TRBD1, 6 bases. Trimming removed 4 bases at V and 1 base at J, with 11 bases between. The CDR3 covers 14 residues. CDR1 MNHNS and CDR2 SASEGT come from the germline V gene. CDR3 nucleotides: TGTGCCAGCAGTGCCGCCCAGGGGTCCTACGAGCAGTACTTC. Protein product: CASSAAQGSYEQYF.

The V and J genes are TRBV27 and TRBJ2-3, with D unclear. The CDR3 runs to 14 residues. CDR1 and CDR2 (germline): MNHEY, SMNVEV (reference sequence). Deletions cut 5 bases from V and 4 bases from J, with 13 bases between. CDR3 DNA sequence: TGTGCCAGCAGTCGATCTCGGGTCTCAGATACGCAGTATTTT. Its protein is CASSRSRVSDTQYF.

This clone came up once. The V call is TRBV11-2, the J call TRBJ2-5; 10 nucleotides align to TRBD2. The CDR3 covers 16 residues. The germline V gene has CDR1 SGHAT and CDR2 FQNNGV. V lost 6 bases and J lost 5; bases outside the gene matches: 12. CDR3 region: CASSRASGSQGETQYF. DNA of the CDR3: TGTGCCAGCAGTCGCGCTAGCGGGAGCCAAGGGGAGACCCAGTACTTC.

This chain uses TRBV9 with TRBJ2-1; 11 positions match TRBD2. Unmatched junction bases numbered 7, after V lost 4 bases and J lost 4 bases. There are 16 residues in the CDR3. Germline CDR1 SGDLS, CDR2 YYNGEE. The CDR3 DNA reads TGTGCCAGCAGCTTTTCTATAGCGGGAGGGTACAATGAGCAGTTCTTC. Its translation is CASSFSIAGGYNEQFF.

The chain joins TRBV5-1 to TRBJ2-7; a weak D match, TRBD1 (6 bases). V lost 2 bases to trimming and J lost 7 bases, with 22 bases between them. This CDR3 is 16 amino acids long. Germline CDR1 and CDR2: SGHRS and YFSETQ. The chain's CDR3 is CASSFSSRWGRWEQYF. CDR3 nucleotides: TGCGCCAGCAGCTTCTCATCCCGGTGGGGGCGATGGGAGCAGTACTTC.

The chain combines TRBV27 with TRBJ1-1, with a possible D match to TRBD1 (5 bases). The CDR3 consists of 13 residues. V lost 2 bases and J lost 6, with 10 bases in between. Germline loops: CDR1 MNHEY, CDR2 SMNVEV (reference sequence). CDR3 amino acids: CASSLAGYAEAFF. As DNA, the CDR3 is TGTGCCAGCAGTTTAGCAGGGTACGCTGAAGCTTTCTTT.

This sequence joins TRBV29-1 and TRBJ2-5; a possible D gene is TRBD2 (5 bases). This CDR3 is 13 amino acids long. The germline gives CDR1 SQVTM, CDR2 ANQGSEA. Trimming cost V 2 bases and J 5 bases, with 12 bases left between them. DNA of the CDR3: TGCAGCGTTGAAACGTCTAGCCTGGAGACCCAGTACTTC. It translates to CSVETSSLETQYF.

The V call is TRBV5-4, the J call TRBJ2-7; 9 positions match TRBD1. This CDR3 comprises 13 residues. The germline V gene encodes CDR1 SGHNT and CDR2 YYREEE (reference sequence). The junction had 4 bases not matched to a gene; V was cut back by 4 bases and J by 5 bases. The CDR3 nucleotides are TGTGCCAGCAGCGAACAGGGGGCCCACGAGCAGTACTTC. Translation gives CASSEQGAHEQYF. Drawing the rest from reference TRBV5-4 and TRBJ2-7, the complete variable domain is ETGVTQSPTHLIKTRGQQVTLRCSSQSGHNTVSWYQQALGQGPQFIFQYYREEENGRGNFPPRFSGLQFPNYSSELNVNALELDDSALYLCASSEQGAHEQYFGPGTRLTVT.

The chain has TRBV28 and TRBJ2-7, with D perhaps matching TRBD2 (6 bases). Per germline, CDR1 MDHEN and CDR2 SYDVKM. The CDR3 is made up of 14 amino acids. V lost 2 bases, J lost 4 bases, and 12 bases lay in between. The CDR3 here is CASSLGGPKYEQYF. The DNA for the CDR3 is TGTGCCAGCAGTTTAGGAGGGCCGAAATACGAGCAGTACTTC.

The J gene is TRBJ2-7, the V gene TRBV5-4; a possible D gene is TRBD1 (7 bases). V shed 2 bases and J shed 0 bases, with 12 bases lying between them. Germline V gene data show CDR1 as SGHNT and CDR2 as YYREEE (reference sequence). The CDR3 is 15 amino acids. The CDR3 DNA follows: TGTGCCAGCAGCTTATCAGGGGGGAGCTCCTACGAGCAGTACTTC. Amino acids: CASSLSGGSSYEQYF.